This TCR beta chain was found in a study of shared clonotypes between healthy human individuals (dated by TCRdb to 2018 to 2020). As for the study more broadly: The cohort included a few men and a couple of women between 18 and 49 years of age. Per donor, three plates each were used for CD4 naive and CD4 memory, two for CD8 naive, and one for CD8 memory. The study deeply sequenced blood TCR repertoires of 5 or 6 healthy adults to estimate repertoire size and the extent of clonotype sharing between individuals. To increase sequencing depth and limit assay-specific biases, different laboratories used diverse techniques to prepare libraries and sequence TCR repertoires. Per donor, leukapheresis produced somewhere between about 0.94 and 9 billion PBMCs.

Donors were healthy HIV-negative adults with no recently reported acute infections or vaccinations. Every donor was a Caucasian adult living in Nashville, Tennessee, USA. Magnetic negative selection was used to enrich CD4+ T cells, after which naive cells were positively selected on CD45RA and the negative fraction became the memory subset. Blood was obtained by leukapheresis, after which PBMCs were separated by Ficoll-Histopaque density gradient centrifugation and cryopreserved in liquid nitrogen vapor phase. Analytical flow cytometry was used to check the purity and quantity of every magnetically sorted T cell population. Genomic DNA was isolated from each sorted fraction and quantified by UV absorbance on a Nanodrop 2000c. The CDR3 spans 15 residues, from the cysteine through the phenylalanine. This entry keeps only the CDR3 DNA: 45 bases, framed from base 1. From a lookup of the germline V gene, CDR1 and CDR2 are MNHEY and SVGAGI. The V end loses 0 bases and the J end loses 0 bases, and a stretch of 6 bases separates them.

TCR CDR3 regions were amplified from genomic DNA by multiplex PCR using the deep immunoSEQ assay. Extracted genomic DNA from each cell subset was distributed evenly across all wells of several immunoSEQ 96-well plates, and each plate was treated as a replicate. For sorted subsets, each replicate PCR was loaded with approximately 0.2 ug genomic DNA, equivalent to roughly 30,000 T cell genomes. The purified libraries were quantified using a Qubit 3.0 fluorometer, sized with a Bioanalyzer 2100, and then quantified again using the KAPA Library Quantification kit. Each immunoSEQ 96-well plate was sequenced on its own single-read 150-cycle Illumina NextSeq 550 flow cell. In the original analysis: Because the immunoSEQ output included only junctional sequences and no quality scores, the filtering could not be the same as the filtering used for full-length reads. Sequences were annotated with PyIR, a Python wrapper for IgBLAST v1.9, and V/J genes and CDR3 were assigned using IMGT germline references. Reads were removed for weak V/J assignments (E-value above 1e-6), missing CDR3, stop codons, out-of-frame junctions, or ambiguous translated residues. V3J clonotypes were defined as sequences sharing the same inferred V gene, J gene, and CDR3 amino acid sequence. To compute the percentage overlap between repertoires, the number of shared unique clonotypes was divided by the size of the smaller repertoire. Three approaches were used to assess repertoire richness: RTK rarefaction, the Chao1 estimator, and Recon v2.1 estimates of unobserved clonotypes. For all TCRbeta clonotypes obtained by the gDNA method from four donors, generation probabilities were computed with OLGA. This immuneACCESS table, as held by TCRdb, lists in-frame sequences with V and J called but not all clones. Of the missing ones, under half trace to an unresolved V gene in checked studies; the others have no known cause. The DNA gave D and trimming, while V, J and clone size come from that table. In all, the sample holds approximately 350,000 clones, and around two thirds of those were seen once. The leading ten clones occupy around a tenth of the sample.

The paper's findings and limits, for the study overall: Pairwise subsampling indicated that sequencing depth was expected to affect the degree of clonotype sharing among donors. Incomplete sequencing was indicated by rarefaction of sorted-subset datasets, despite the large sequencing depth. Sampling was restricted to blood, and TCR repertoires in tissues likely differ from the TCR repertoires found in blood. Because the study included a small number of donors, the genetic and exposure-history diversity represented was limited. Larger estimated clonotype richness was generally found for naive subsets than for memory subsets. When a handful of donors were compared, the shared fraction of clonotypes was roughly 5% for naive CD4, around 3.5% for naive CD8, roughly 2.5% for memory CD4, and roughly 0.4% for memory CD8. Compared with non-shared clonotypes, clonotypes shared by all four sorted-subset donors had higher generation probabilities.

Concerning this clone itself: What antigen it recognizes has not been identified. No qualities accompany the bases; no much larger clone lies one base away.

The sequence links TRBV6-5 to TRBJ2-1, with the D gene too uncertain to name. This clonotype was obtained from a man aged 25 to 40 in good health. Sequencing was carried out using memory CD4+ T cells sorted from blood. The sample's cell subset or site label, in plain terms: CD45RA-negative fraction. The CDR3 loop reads CASSYSTSSYNEQFF. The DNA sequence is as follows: TGTGCCAGCAGTTACTCGACCAGCTCCTACAATGAGCAGTTCTTC.